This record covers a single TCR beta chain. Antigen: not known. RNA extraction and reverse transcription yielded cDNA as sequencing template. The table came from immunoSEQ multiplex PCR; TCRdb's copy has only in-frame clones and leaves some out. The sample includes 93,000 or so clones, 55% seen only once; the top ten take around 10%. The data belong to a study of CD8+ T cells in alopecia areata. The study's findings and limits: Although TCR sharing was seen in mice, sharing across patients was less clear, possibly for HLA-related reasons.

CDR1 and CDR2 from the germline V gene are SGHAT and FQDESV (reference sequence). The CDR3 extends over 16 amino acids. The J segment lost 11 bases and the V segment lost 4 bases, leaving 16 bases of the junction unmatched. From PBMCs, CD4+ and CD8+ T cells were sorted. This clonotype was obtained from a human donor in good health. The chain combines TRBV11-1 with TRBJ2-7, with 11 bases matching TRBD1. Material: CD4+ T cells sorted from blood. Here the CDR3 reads CASSSGTGGQGFAEYF. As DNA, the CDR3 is TGTGCCAGCAGCTCTGGGACAGGGGGGCAGGGCTTCGCCGAGTACTTC.